This is a list of T cell receptor beta chains from one sample in a study of cytomegalovirus exposure and HLA in healthy donors. Method: immunoSEQ multiplex PCR; TCRdb's copy keeps in-frame clones and lacks some. Among approximately 170,000 clones listed, 70% to 90% were seen once. The sample was PBMCs. The receptor source for this set is a male donor in good health and CMV-seronegative. Both conserved end residues are part of each CDR3. The D gene is left open where the match is weak. Rows may omit the clone size; those that give it use once, few, many or a size class.

clone_size	v_call	j_call	d_call	cdr3_aa	cdr3_nt
.	TRBV27	TRBJ2-7	.	CASSQGSNAYEQYF	TGTGCCAGCAGTCAGGGATCAAACGCCTACGAGCAGTACTTC
.	TRBV18	TRBJ1-5	.	CASSPKPISNQPQHF	TGTGCCAGCTCACCAAAGCCTATTAGCAATCAGCCCCAGCATTTT
.	TRBV29-1	TRBJ1-4	.	CSPREATNEKLFF	TGCAGCCCTAGGGAGGCAACTAATGAAAAACTGTTTTTT
.	TRBV19	TRBJ2-7	TRBD1	CASSIVAGGVEQYF	TGTGCCAGTAGTATAGTGGCAGGGGGCGTCGAGCAGTACTTC
few	TRBV14	TRBJ2-1	TRBD2	CASSARLAGGYNEQFF	TGTGCCAGCAGCGCCCGACTAGCGGGAGGGTACAATGAGCAGTTCTTC
few	TRBV10-2	TRBJ2-7	TRBD2	CASSEAGGQFEQYF	TGCGCCAGCAGTGAGGCGGGGGGTCAGTTCGAGCAGTACTTC
.	TRBV29-1	TRBJ1-2	TRBD1	CSVSDRAANYGYTF	TGCAGCGTTTCGGACAGGGCAGCTAACTATGGCTACACCTTC
once	TRBV9	TRBJ1-1	.	CASSVVDTGTSEAFF	TGTGCCAGCAGCGTAGTAGATACAGGTACTTCCGAAGCTTTCTTT
.	TRBV19	TRBJ2-1	TRBD2	CASSILAGDYNEQFF	TGTGCCAGTAGTATTTTAGCGGGAGACTACAATGAGCAGTTCTTC
.	TRBV2	TRBJ2-2	TRBD1	CASSTRTGRTGELFF	TGTGCCAGCAGCACGAGGACAGGGCGTACCGGGGAGCTGTTTTTT
.	TRBV5-5	TRBJ2-7	TRBD2	CASSLLSGARTGLYEQYF	TGTGCCAGCAGCCTACTTAGCGGGGCCCGTACCGGGCTCTACGAGCAGTACTTC
.	TRBV7-9	TRBJ2-7	.	CASSLEGFSYEQYF	TGTGCCAGCAGCTTGGAGGGATTTTCCTACGAGCAGTACTTC
.	TRBV19	TRBJ1-5	.	CASSIVAFEGNQPQHF	TGTGCCAGTAGTATAGTAGCTTTCGAGGGCAATCAGCCCCAGCATTTT
once	TRBV5-4	TRBJ2-2	TRBD1	CASSQGTGRISGELFF	TGTGCCAGCAGTCAGGGGACAGGGCGCATTTCCGGGGAGCTGTTTTTT
.	TRBV12-2	TRBJ2-1	.	CASRLVERASSYNEQFF	TGTGCAAGTCGCTTAGTAGAGCGGGCTAGCTCCTACAATGAGCAGTTCTTC
.	TRBV30	TRBJ2-7	.	CAWNLGQNYEQYF	TGTGCCTGGAACCTAGGACAGAACTACGAGCAGTACTTC
.	TRBV19	TRBJ2-7	.	CASSIVLRGHRYEQYF	TGTGCCAGTAGTATAGTCCTACGTGGACACCGCTACGAGCAGTACTTC
.	TRBV7-2	TRBJ1-2	.	CASSFPGRGYTF	TGTGCCAGCAGCTTTCCGGGAAGAGGCTACACCTTC
.	TRBV19	TRBJ2-1	.	CASSDSGGTYNEQFF	TGTGCCAGTAGCGACTCCGGTGGGACTTACAATGAGCAGTTCTTC
few	TRBV25-1	TRBJ2-7	.	CASRRGDEQYF	TGTGCCAGCAGGCGAGGAGACGAGCAGTACTTC
.	TRBV9	TRBJ1-1	.	CASSVGGRGSTEAFF	TGTGCCAGCAGCGTAGGGGGGCGCGGGAGCACTGAAGCTTTCTTT
.	TRBV9	TRBJ1-4	TRBD1	CASSPGQGVTNEKLFF	TGTGCCAGCAGCCCGGGACAGGGGGTCACTAATGAAAAACTGTTTTTT